Presented here are 27 T cell receptor beta chains from one specimen sequenced in a study of B cell selection in AIRE deficiency. The assay was immunoSEQ multiplex PCR, and TCRdb's table has in-frame clones only and misses some. The sample yields around 24,000 clones, about 96% seen once. Conventional CD4 T cells were sorted as CD4+CD127+ cells. The sample comprised CD4+CD127+ conventional T cells sorted from PBMCs. The receptors originated from a human donor in good health.

V usage is TRBV28 and J usage is TRBJ2-3, with 9 bases lining up with TRBD1. Unmatched junction bases numbered 5, after V lost 7 bases and J lost 3 bases. Germline loops: CDR1 MDHEN, CDR2 SYDVKM. The CDR3 runs 14 residues. The CDR3 DNA sequence: TGTGCCAGCACGGGGACAGGGTTTACAGATACGCAGTATTTT. Translation gives CASTGTGFTDTQYF.

This chain connects TRBV11-2 to TRBJ1-3; D ambiguous. The CDR3 spans 15 residues. Trimming took 3 bases from V and 2 from J, leaving 11 bases between them. From germline, CDR1 is SGHAT and CDR2 FQNNGV. The CDR3 bases are TGTGCCAGCAGCTTCAGGCTGGTCGCTGGAAACACCATATATTTT. Encoded protein: CASSFRLVAGNTIYF.

The chain recombines TRBV2 with TRBJ1-3; no firm D call. The V gene's germline CDR1 is SNHLY and CDR2 FYNNEI. Trimming removed 8 bases from V and 4 bases from J, with 12 bases in between. There are 13 residues in the CDR3. The CDR3: CASAGTRGNTIYF. In nucleotides, the CDR3 is TGTGCCAGCGCGGGTACCCGAGGAAACACCATATATTTT.

This chain joins TRBV27 and TRBJ2-7; 9 bases agree with TRBD2. Trimming at V came to 3 bases and at J to 0 bases, leaving 12 bases not matched to a gene. This CDR3 spans 18 amino acids. Germline values: CDR1 MNHEY, CDR2 SMNVEV (reference sequence). CDR3 residues: CASSLRGGLFSRSYEQYF. The CDR3 DNA reads TGTGCCAGCAGTTTGCGGGGGGGCCTATTCAGCCGCTCCTACGAGCAGTACTTC.

The V call is TRBV5-1, the J call TRBJ2-3; 8 bases fit TRBD2. The CDR3 is 14 amino acids. J was trimmed by 4 bases and V by 4 bases; bases with no gene match: 5. Looked up from germline, CDR1 is SGHRS and CDR2 is YFSETQ. CDR3 loop: CASSRREGADTQYF. The CDR3 nucleotides are TGCGCCAGCAGCCGACGGGAGGGCGCAGATACGCAGTATTTT.

The chain is built from TRBV5-4 and TRBJ2-7, with 9 bases matching TRBD1. V shed 4 bases, J shed 5 bases, and the junction held 10 bases outside the gene matches. Germline V lookup: CDR1 SGHNT, CDR2 YYREEE (reference sequence). This CDR3 is 15 amino acids long. The CDR3 here is CASSKWDRDFHEQYF. The CDR3 coding sequence is TGTGCCAGCAGCAAATGGGACAGGGATTTCCACGAGCAGTACTTC.

The chain carries TRBV27 and TRBJ2-7, with 7 nucleotides matching TRBD1. V dropped 5 bases and J dropped 0; count of bases not matched to a gene: 4. CDR1 MNHEY and CDR2 SMNVEV come from the germline V gene (reference sequence). The CDR3 has 14 residues. Here the CDR3 reads CASSLDRDSYEQYF. As DNA, the CDR3 is TGTGCCAGCAGTCTCGACAGGGACTCCTACGAGCAGTACTTC.

This sequence joins TRBV19 and TRBJ1-1; D not certain. The CDR3 has 13 residues. The germline V gene encodes CDR1 LNHDA and CDR2 SQIVND (reference sequence). Trimming took 4 bases from V and 7 from J, leaving 13 bases between them. CDR3 sequence (DNA): TGTGCCAGTAGTACCTGGGCCCGATTTGAAGCTTTCTTT. Residues: CASSTWARFEAFF.

This clone was detected once. The chain has TRBV13 and TRBJ2-1; TRBD1 matches at 8 bases. Germline-derived CDR1 and CDR2 are PRHDT and FYEKMQ (reference sequence). The ends lost 4 bases at V and 0 bases at J; junction bases unmatched: 14. The CDR3 consists of 19 residues. The CDR3 region has the DNA TGTGCCAGCAGCTACTCTAGTGGATCAGGGGGCGACTCCTACAATGAGCAGTTCTTC. It is translated as CASSYSSGSGGDSYNEQFF.

The chain joins TRBV15 to TRBJ1-6; D gene uncertain. The germline V and J ends were trimmed by 3 bases and 0 bases, with 12 bases remaining between them. CDR3 length: 17 residues. Germline loops: CDR1 LNHNV, CDR2 YYDKDF (reference sequence). CDR3 sequence reads: CATSSLGSSSYNSPLHF. The CDR3, as DNA: TGTGCCACCAGCAGCCTGGGGTCCAGCTCCTATAATTCACCCCTCCACTTT.

The V gene is TRBV5-1, the J gene TRBJ1-1; TRBD1 agrees at 7 bases. The junction had 1 base not matched to a gene; V was cut back by 1 base and J by 4 bases. This CDR3 comprises 13 residues. Germline CDR1 is SGHRS and CDR2 is YFSETQ. CDR3: CASSLTGATEAFF. CDR3 nucleotide sequence: TGCGCCAGCAGCTTGACAGGGGCCACTGAAGCTTTCTTT.

The chain has TRBV11-2 and TRBJ2-1, with 9 positions matching TRBD2. The CDR3 is made up of 15 amino acids. The germline V gene encodes CDR1 SGHAT and CDR2 FQNNGV. The junction had 4 bases not matched to a gene; V was cut back by 3 bases and J by 4 bases. CDR3 sequence: CASSLSGGKYNEQFF. CDR3 sequence (DNA): TGTGCCAGCAGCTTGAGCGGGGGGAAATACAATGAGCAGTTCTTC.

The rearrangement uses TRBV7-8 and TRBJ1-2; tentatively, D is TRBD1 (6 bases). CDR3 length: 14 amino acids. V lost 6 bases and J lost 4, with 15 bases in between. CDR1 is SGHVS and CDR2 is FQNEAQ in the germline V gene. The CDR3 loop is CASRPQGSGYGYTF. The CDR3 nucleotides read TGTGCCAGCAGACCACAGGGATCAGGCTATGGCTACACCTTC.

The chain joins TRBV7-9 to TRBJ1-2; D is undetermined. The CDR3 extends over 16 amino acids. V was clipped by 1 base and J by 7 bases, with 19 bases between them. The germline CDR1 and CDR2 sequences are SEHNR and FQNEAQ (reference sequence). The CDR3 coding sequence is TGTGCCAGCAGCTTAGTGGTAACAGAACCCAGGTCTGGCTACACCTTC. This gives the protein CASSLVVTEPRSGYTF.

This CDR3 is CASRSGNMNTEAFF. In DNA, the CDR3 is TGTGCCAGCAGAAGTGGGAACATGAACACTGAAGCTTTCTTT. The gene calls are TRBV7-9 and TRBJ1-1, with D uncertain. V was cut by 6 bases and J by 0 bases, with 11 bases left in between. The length of the CDR3 is 14 residues. Per germline, CDR1 SEHNR and CDR2 FQNEAQ (reference sequence).

CDR3 DNA: TGTGCCAGCAGCGACTGGACAGCGCGAGGTGAAGCTTTCTTT. Translating it yields CASSDWTARGEAFF. V usage is TRBV6-1 and J usage is TRBJ1-1; perhaps TRBD1 as D (6 bases). CDR3 length equals 14 residues. Trimming pared 6 bases from V and 7 bases from J, leaving 18 bases between. Germline CDR1 is MNHNS and CDR2 is SASEGT.

The V gene is TRBV5-6, the J gene TRBJ2-7; D call uncertain. This CDR3 is built from 14 residues. Trimming removed 0 bases from V and 5 bases from J, with 12 bases in between. Per the germline V gene, CDR1 is SGHDT and CDR2 is YYEEEE. The CDR3 loop is CASSLGQKGHEQYF. The CDR3 nucleotides read TGTGCCAGCAGCTTGGGCCAGAAAGGCCACGAGCAGTACTTC.

The chain links TRBV5-4 to TRBJ2-5, with 7 bases aligning to TRBD2. The length of the CDR3 is 13 residues. Trimming at V came to 5 bases and at J to 1 base, leaving 2 bases not matched to a gene. Germline CDR1 reads SGHNT; CDR2 reads YYREEE (reference sequence). CDR3 in DNA: TGTGCCAGCAGAGCGGGGAGCCAAGAGACCCAGTACTTC. This codes for CASRAGSQETQYF.

The rearrangement links TRBV7-9 to TRBJ1-1; D unresolved. V gave up 1 base and J gave up 2 bases, with 5 bases separating them. Germline V gene lookup returns CDR1 SEHNR and CDR2 FQNEAQ (reference sequence). The CDR3 sequence is 13 residues long. In DNA, the CDR3 is TGTGCCAGCAGCTTAGAGGACAACACTGAAGCTTTCTTT. This gives the protein CASSLEDNTEAFF.

As DNA, the CDR3 is TGTGCCAGTAGTTCGCGGGCCGAGCAGTACTTC. Protein product: CASSSRAEQYF. This chain connects TRBV19 to TRBJ2-7; D possibly corresponds to TRBD2 (5 bases). V was clipped by 5 bases and J by 6 bases, with 8 bases between them. This CDR3 is built from 11 residues. Germline lookup yields CDR1 LNHDA and CDR2 SQIVND (reference sequence). Variable domain in full (rest from reference TRBV19 and TRBJ2-7): DGGITQSPKYLFRKEGQNVTLSCEQNLNHDAMYWYRQDPGQGLRLIYYSQIVNDFQKGDIAEGYSVSREKKESFPLTVTSAQKNPTAFYLCASSSRAEQYFGPGTRLTVT.

This rearrangement joins TRBV11-2 to TRBJ2-3, with TRBD2 matching over 10 bases. V trimming: 4 bases; J trimming: 2 bases; junction bases outside the gene matches: 6. This CDR3 contains 16 residues. Germline V gene lookup returns CDR1 SGHAT and CDR2 FQNNGV. CDR3 sequence: CASSSVAGGPTDTQYF. For the CDR3, the DNA is TGTGCCAGCAGCTCCGTAGCGGGGGGTCCCACAGATACGCAGTATTTT.

The rearrangement joins TRBV7-9 to TRBJ1-1, with 11 bases identical to TRBD1. The CDR3 covers 15 residues. V was clipped by 5 bases and J by 8 bases; unmatched bases: 10. Germline CDR1 is SEHNR and CDR2 is FQNEAQ (reference sequence). The CDR3 loop reads CASSARTGGGTEAFF. CDR3 nucleotides: TGTGCCAGCAGCGCCCGGACAGGGGGCGGAACGGAAGCTTTCTTT.

Regarding this clone: One junction end does not reproduce the germline sequence, and a read error may be involved. V is TRBV2 and J is TRBJ1-1, with no clear D. The CDR3 loop spans 11 amino acids. The V gene's germline CDR1 is SNHLY and CDR2 FYNNEI. CDR3 in DNA: TGTGCCAGCAGTGAAAGTTTTAGCAGTGCTTTT. Translated, it gives CASSESFSSAF.

The J gene is TRBJ2-3, the V gene TRBV27; 11 bases are shared with TRBD2. The V and J ends lost 3 bases and 4 bases, in that order; junction bases with no gene match: 12. Per germline, CDR1 MNHEY and CDR2 SMNVEV (reference sequence). The CDR3 contains 18 residues. For the CDR3, the DNA is TGTGCCAGCAGTTTTTTCAGGCTAGCGGGGGGAAGGTCAGATACGCAGTATTTT. Protein: CASSFFRLAGGRSDTQYF.

This clone was seen more than once but under ten times. The chain carries TRBV4-2 and TRBJ1-5; TRBD1 aligns across 10 bases. This CDR3 has 16 residues. V dropped 0 bases and J dropped 6; count of bases not matched to a gene: 5. CDR1 and CDR2 from the germline V gene are LGHNA and YNFKEQ. The CDR3 is CASSQEGTGAPQPQHF. The CDR3 coding sequence is TGTGCCAGCAGCCAAGAGGGGACAGGGGCACCTCAGCCCCAGCATTTT.

CDR3 nucleotide sequence: TGTGCCAGCAACGAAGTGGGAGGGGATGCAGATACGCAGTATTTT. Protein: CASNEVGGDADTQYF. V and J are TRBV6-1 and TRBJ2-3, with 7 bases that match TRBD2. V lost 7 bases and J lost 4; bases outside the gene matches: 11. Germline V CDR1 and CDR2: MNHNS, SASEGT. CDR3 length equals 15 residues.

The rearrangement uses TRBV29-1 and TRBJ2-1; D is possibly TRBD1 (5 bases). Germline V gene lookup returns CDR1 SQVTM and CDR2 ANQGSEA. CDR3 size: 16 residues. Between the trimmed V and J ends, which lost 4 bases and 4 bases, there was a span of 20 bases. CDR3 bases: TGCAGCGTTGTCGTTATCCGACAGCTCCTTTACAATGAGCAGTTCTTC. As protein: CSVVVIRQLLYNEQFF.